The 31 T cell receptor beta chains below come from one sample, sequenced in a study of blood T cell repertoires in COVID-19. Sequencing was performed with immunoSEQ multiplex PCR; in TCRdb, only in-frame clones are kept and a portion is missing. Here the sample spans roughly 200,000 clones, 70% to 90% being singletons. The sequenced material came from peripheral blood. The receptor source for this set is a woman in her late teens or twenties who had recovered from COVID-19.

The chain has TRBV28 and TRBJ2-6; no clear D gene. Trimming left V 2 bases short and J 0 bases short, with 5 bases between. The CDR3 contains 15 residues. Germline-derived CDR1 and CDR2 are MDHEN and SYDVKM. Here the CDR3 reads CASSLGSSGANVLTF. CDR3 coding DNA: TGTGCCAGCAGTTTAGGCAGCTCTGGGGCCAACGTCCTGACTTTC. Variable domain in full (rest from reference TRBV28 and TRBJ2-6): DVKVTQSSRYLVKRTGEKVFLECVQDMDHENMFWYRQDPGLGLRLIYFSYDVKMKEKGDIPEGYSVSREKKERFSLILESASTNQTSMYLCASSLGSSGANVLTFGAGSRLTVL.

J is TRBJ1-4 and V is TRBV18; D call uncertain. The length of the CDR3 is 13 residues. V was trimmed by 4 bases and J by 6 bases, leaving 9 bases between them. From germline, CDR1 is KGHSH and CDR2 LQKENI. Here the CDR3 reads CASSLNRDEKLFF. The CDR3 DNA sequence: TGTGCCAGCTCACTTAACAGAGATGAAAAACTGTTTTTT.

The genes are TRBV28 and TRBJ2-3; no definite D call. This CDR3 has 13 amino acids. Trimming removed 2 bases at V and 10 bases at J, with 13 bases between. Germline V CDR1 and CDR2: MDHEN, SYDVKM. The CDR3 region is CASSLLGPRAQYF. In DNA form, the CDR3 reads TGTGCCAGCAGTTTACTCGGCCCCCGGGCGCAGTATTTT.

The genes are TRBV25-1 and TRBJ1-2, with TRBD1 as a possible D gene (5 bases). The CDR3 consists of 13 residues. V lost 6 bases and J 9 bases, leaving 17 bases between the germline ends. CDR1 and CDR2 from the germline V gene are MGHDK and SYGVNS. The DNA of the CDR3 is TGTGCCAGCAGCCATGGTGGGCAGGGCCGCTACACCTTC. Translated, it gives CASSHGGQGRYTF.

J is TRBJ2-1 and V is TRBV6-4; 9 positions match TRBD2. The CDR3 is 15 amino acids. Germline V gene data show CDR1 as MRHNA and CDR2 as SNTAGT. Trimming took 3 bases from V and 6 from J; bases not matched to a gene: 6. This CDR3 reads CASSEDSGSGNEQFF. The DNA of the CDR3 is TGTGCCAGCAGTGAGGATAGCGGGAGTGGCAATGAGCAGTTCTTC.

The chain recombines TRBV4-3 with TRBJ2-3, with D unresolved. Germline CDR1 is LGHNA and CDR2 is YSLEER. This CDR3 region has 13 residues. V was pared by 2 bases and J by 6 bases, with 9 bases between. The DNA for the CDR3 is TGCGCCAGCAGCCAAAACACGTGGGATACGCAGTATTTT. Its translation is CASSQNTWDTQYF.

This sequence joins TRBV30 and TRBJ2-7, with 7 bases identical to TRBD1. The V and J ends lost 5 bases and 1 base, in that order; junction bases with no gene match: 8. This CDR3 is 14 amino acids long. Germline V gives CDR1 GTSNPN, CDR2 SVGIG (reference sequence). The CDR3, as DNA: TGTGCCTGGGACACAGACAGGGCTTCCTACGAGCAGTACTTC. Amino acid sequence: CAWDTDRASYEQYF.

Turning to this clone: Other DNA sequences in the sample encode the same CDR3. V usage is TRBV7-2 and J usage is TRBJ1-5; D possibly corresponds to TRBD1 (6 bases). Trimming shortened V by 1 base and J by 2 bases, and 6 bases separated the two germline ends. The CDR3 sequence is 14 residues long. CDR1 SGHTA and CDR2 FQGNSA come from the germline V gene. Here the CDR3 DNA reads TGTGCCAGCAGCTTAGGACAGGGCAATCAGCCCCAGCATTTT. Its protein product is CASSLGQGNQPQHF.

The chain uses TRBV28 and TRBJ2-5; 8 bases agree with TRBD1. V shed 1 base and J 5 bases; nucleotides not matched to a gene: 24. CDR1 and CDR2 from the germline V gene are MDHEN and SYDVKM. The CDR3 length is 21 residues. DNA for the CDR3: TGTGCCAGCAGTTTATCCCAAACTCAGACAGGGGTGACGAGGTGGGGGGAGACCCAGTACTTC. Its translation: CASSLSQTQTGVTRWGETQYF.

Concerning this clone itself: This specimen includes other DNA sequences encoding the same CDR3. This sequence joins TRBV5-6 and TRBJ2-7; no firm D call. Per the germline V gene, CDR1 is SGHDT and CDR2 is YYEEEE. V was clipped by 0 bases and J by 3 bases, with 4 bases between them. The CDR3 length is 12 residues. CDR3 sequence (DNA): TGTGCCAGCAGCTTGGGTCTCTACGAGCAGTACTTC. It encodes CASSLGLYEQYF.

V and J are TRBV18 and TRBJ1-2; TRBD1 matches at 8 bases. The CDR3 runs to 14 residues. Per the germline V gene, CDR1 is KGHSH and CDR2 is LQKENI. The junction had 5 bases not matched to a gene; V was cut back by 3 bases and J by 5 bases. The CDR3 loop is CASSPQTGVYGYTF. For the CDR3, the DNA is TGTGCCAGCTCACCCCAGACAGGGGTATATGGCTACACCTTC.

The chain uses TRBV24-1 and TRBJ2-2; TRBD2 agrees at 11 bases. CDR3 length: 16 amino acids. J was trimmed by 3 bases and V by 4 bases; bases with no gene match: 3. Germline V gene lookup returns CDR1 KGHDR and CDR2 SFDVKD. CDR3 nucleotides: TGTGCCACCAGTGACCCACTAGCGGGAGACACCGGGGAGCTGTTTTTT. Its protein is CATSDPLAGDTGELFF.

The CDR3 here is CASSYPDTGLAGGAKNIQYF. The CDR3 DNA sequence: TGTGCCAGCAGTTACCCAGATACGGGACTAGCGGGAGGGGCCAAAAACATTCAGTACTTC. V and J are TRBV6-2 or TRBV6-3 and TRBJ2-4; 16 positions match TRBD2. Germline V lookup: CDR1 MNHEY, CDR2 SVGEGT. J gave up 1 base and V 2 bases, and 8 bases lay outside the gene matches. The CDR3 length is 20 residues.

This rearrangement joins TRBV7-2 to TRBJ2-7; 10 bases are a match to TRBD1. V shed 2 bases and J 4 bases; nucleotides not matched to a gene: 11. CDR3 size: 17 residues. The germline V gene has CDR1 SGHTA and CDR2 FQGNSA. CDR3 in DNA: TGTGCCAGCAGCTTATTTTCGACGTGGGACAGGGGATACGAGCAGTACTTC. It codes for CASSLFSTWDRGYEQYF. Variable domain in full (rest from reference TRBV7-2 and TRBJ2-7): GAGVSQSPSNKVTEKGKDVELRCDPISGHTALYWYRQSLGQGLEFLIYFQGNSAPDKSGLPSDRFSAERTGGSVSTLTIQRTQQEDSAVYLCASSLFSTWDRGYEQYFGPGTRLTVT.

The rearrangement joins TRBV4-2 to TRBJ1-3; 8 bases line up with TRBD1. Germline assignment: CDR1 LGHNA and CDR2 YNFKEQ. The CDR3 has 17 amino acids. Losses at the gene ends were 0 bases for V and 1 base for J; bases not matched to a gene: 5. CDR3 region: CASSQDSTGGSGNTIYF. CDR3 in DNA: TGTGCCAGCAGCCAAGATAGTACAGGGGGTTCTGGAAACACCATATATTTT.

This chain uses TRBV29-1 with TRBJ2-1; TRBD2 might be the D (5 bases). The germline V gene has CDR1 SQVTM and CDR2 ANQGSEA. This CDR3 contains 12 residues. V dropped 5 bases and J dropped 6 bases, with 11 bases sitting between them. CDR3 in DNA: TGCAGCGTTACTAGGGCCCCCAATGAGCAGTTCTTC. Translated: CSVTRAPNEQFF.

The V gene is TRBV7-2, the J gene TRBJ1-2, with 9 bases fitting TRBD1. V lost 4 bases and J lost 0; bases outside the gene matches: 6. This CDR3 contains 16 residues. Germline values: CDR1 SGHTA, CDR2 FQGNSA. The CDR3 DNA reads TGTGCCAGCAGCTGGACAGGGGACCCTACTAACTATGGCTACACCTTC. Translating gives CASSWTGDPTNYGYTF.

In this sample, this clone turned up a few times. V and J are TRBV3-1 (or the pseudogene TRBV3-2) and TRBJ2-1; 10 positions agree with TRBD2. The CDR3 loop spans 14 amino acids. V shed 6 bases, J shed 7 bases, and the junction held 6 bases outside the gene matches. Germline V CDR1 and CDR2: LGHDT, YNNKEL (reference sequence). The CDR3 DNA reads TGTGCCAGCAGTTCCGGGACTAGCGCGAATGAGCAGTTCTTC. Translating gives CASSSGTSANEQFF.

This clone was detected a few times. CDR3 sequence: CAWTPTGNYEQYF. The CDR3 coding sequence is TGTGCCTGGACTCCGACAGGGAACTACGAGCAGTACTTC. The gene calls are TRBV30 and TRBJ2-7; 7 positions match TRBD1. From germline, CDR1 is GTSNPN and CDR2 SVGIG (reference sequence). The J segment lost 3 bases and the V segment lost 4 bases, leaving 6 bases of the junction unmatched. This CDR3 spans 13 amino acids.

The CDR3 region has the DNA TGTGCCAGCAGTTTCCAGGGAGGGGATGGCTACACCTTC. Its protein product is CASSFQGGDGYTF. V gene TRBV27 combines with J gene TRBJ1-2; D is possibly TRBD1 (5 bases). Trimming shortened V by 3 bases and J by 6 bases, and 11 bases separated the two germline ends. The CDR3 is made up of 13 amino acids. Germline values: CDR1 MNHEY, CDR2 SMNVEV (reference sequence).

The V call is TRBV7-2, the J call TRBJ2-5; TRBD2 matches 7 bases. This CDR3 is 17 amino acids long. CDR1 and CDR2 from the germline V gene are SGHTA and FQGNSA. The V segment lost 2 bases and the J segment 5 bases; nucleotides outside the gene matches: 14. The DNA for the CDR3 is TGTGCCAGCAGCTTACTCTCCCCGATGGCGGGAGTGGAGACCCAGTACTTC. Its protein is CASSLLSPMAGVETQYF.

As regards this clone: Other DNA sequences from this sample encode an identical CDR3 as well. The chain recombines TRBV5-1 with TRBJ1-1, with 9 nucleotides matching TRBD1. After removal of 3 bases from V and 1 base from J, the junction contained 1 base not matched to a gene. Germline V CDR1 and CDR2: SGHRS, YFSETQ. The CDR3 length is 14 residues. The CDR3 DNA reads TGCGCCAGCAGCTGGGGACAGGGGAACACTGAAGCTTTCTTT. Amino acid sequence: CASSWGQGNTEAFF.

V gene TRBV6-6 combines with J gene TRBJ2-7; 7 bases are a match to TRBD2. CDR3 length: 12 amino acids. CDR1 and CDR2 (germline): MNHNY, SVGAGI (reference sequence). The junction had 4 bases not matched to a gene; V was cut back by 6 bases and J by 5 bases. The chain's CDR3 is CASSPLADEQYF. CDR3 bases: TGTGCCAGCAGCCCTCTAGCGGACGAGCAGTACTTC.

The table lists this clone with a count of one. This chain uses TRBV4-1 with TRBJ2-2, with a tentative D call TRBD1 (6 bases). The CDR3 is made up of 15 amino acids. V was cut by 4 bases and J by 2 bases, with 11 bases left in between. Looked up from germline, CDR1 is MGHRA and CDR2 is YSYEKL. The CDR3 DNA reads as TGCGCCAGCAGCCCGGACAGTGGAAACACCGGGGAGCTGTTTTTT. Translating gives CASSPDSGNTGELFF.

This chain connects TRBV9 to TRBJ2-3; possible D gene TRBD1, 5 bases. Germline V gene lookup returns CDR1 SGDLS and CDR2 YYNGEE. The CDR3 sequence is 14 residues long. With 2 bases removed from V and 4 bases from J, the gap between germline ends came to 11 bases. Here the CDR3 DNA reads TGTGCCAGCAGCGTGGGCCAGGGTCCAGATACGCAGTATTTT. It translates to CASSVGQGPDTQYF. The full variable domain, its missing parts supplied by reference TRBV9 and TRBJ2-3, is DSGVTQTPKHLITATGQRVTLRCSPRSGDLSVYWYQQSLDQGLQFLIQYYNGEERAKGNILERFSAQQFPDLHSELNLSSLELGDSALYFCASSVGQGPDTQYFGPGTRLTVL.

The chain joins TRBV25-1 to TRBJ2-5; 11 nucleotides match TRBD1. The CDR3 sequence is 17 residues long. Losses at the gene ends were 5 bases for V and 4 bases for J; bases not matched to a gene: 12. CDR1 MGHDK and CDR2 SYGVNS come from the germline V gene. The CDR3 loop is CASSHLGTGGRRETQYF. The CDR3 DNA is TGTGCCAGCAGTCACCTGGGGACAGGGGGACGGAGAGAGACCCAGTACTTC.

This chain connects TRBV29-1 to TRBJ1-4; D gene ambiguous. The ends were cut back, 1 base at V and 8 bases at J, with 20 bases in the middle. Per the germline V gene, CDR1 is SQVTM and CDR2 is ANQGSEA. The CDR3 runs to 16 residues. As DNA, the CDR3 is TGCAGCGTTGAAGGCGGATCAACCCTCAGAGAGGAAAAACTGTTTTTT. Amino acid sequence: CSVEGGSTLREEKLFF.

This clone was counted once. V and J are TRBV2 and TRBJ2-7; D is ambiguous. Trimming cost V 9 bases and J 0 bases, with 12 bases left between them. The CDR3 has 13 residues. Germline assignment: CDR1 SNHLY and CDR2 FYNNEI. In DNA, the CDR3 is TGTGCCAGTACGGATAGCAGCTCCTACGAGCAGTACTTC. Protein: CASTDSSSYEQYF.

The CDR3 DNA follows: TGTGCCAGCAGCACTAGCGGGAGTCAATACGAGCAGTACTTC. Protein: CASSTSGSQYEQYF. The chain carries TRBV6-4 and TRBJ2-7; 11 bases align to TRBD2. Per germline, CDR1 MRHNA and CDR2 SNTAGT. The ends lost 6 bases at V and 4 bases at J; junction bases unmatched: 5. CDR3 length equals 14 residues.

In its sample, this clone was seen once. This chain uses TRBV27 with TRBJ2-7; D may be TRBD1 (5 bases). Trimming removed 5 bases from V and 4 bases from J, with 15 bases in between. This CDR3 region has 14 residues. Germline V CDR1 and CDR2: MNHEY, SMNVEV (reference sequence). CDR3 DNA: TGTGCCAGCAGTCCCACAGGTCCCCTTTACGAGCAGTACTTC. Translated: CASSPTGPLYEQYF.

This chain connects TRBV7-9 to TRBJ1-2; D might be TRBD1 (5 bases). The CDR3 has 13 residues. Trimming shortened V by 4 bases and J by 11 bases, and 17 bases separated the two germline ends. The germline gives CDR1 SEHNR, CDR2 FQNEAQ (reference sequence). CDR3 sequence reads: CASSSGTPAGYTF. As DNA, the CDR3 is TGTGCCAGCAGCTCCGGGACTCCTGCTGGTTACACCTTC.